This T cell receptor (beta chain) emerged from a study of cytomegalovirus exposure and HLA in healthy donors. Note on this clone: Antigen specificity is unknown.

Trimming shortened V by 2 bases and J by 7 bases, and 9 bases separated the two germline ends. The CDR3 loop spans 14 amino acids. Germline CDR1 and CDR2: MNHEY and SVGAGI. Study results and limitations: For most subjects, TCR beta sequences were reported to predict HLA-A and HLA-B alleles with accuracy.

The study ran its PCR with 60 Vbeta and 13 Jbeta primers. Sequenced by immunoSEQ multiplex PCR; TCRdb stores in-frame clones only, minus some. The top ten hold approximately 2.5% of the sample, which has around 200,000 clones, under 70% seen once. The specimen was PBMCs. This TCR came from a man aged 40-50 years in good health and CMV-seropositive. This chain joins TRBV6-5 and TRBJ1-6, with D possibly being TRBD1 (5 bases). The CDR3 DNA reads TGTGCCAGCAGTTACGACAGCACCAATTCACCCCTCCACTTT. As protein: CASSYDSTNSPLHF.